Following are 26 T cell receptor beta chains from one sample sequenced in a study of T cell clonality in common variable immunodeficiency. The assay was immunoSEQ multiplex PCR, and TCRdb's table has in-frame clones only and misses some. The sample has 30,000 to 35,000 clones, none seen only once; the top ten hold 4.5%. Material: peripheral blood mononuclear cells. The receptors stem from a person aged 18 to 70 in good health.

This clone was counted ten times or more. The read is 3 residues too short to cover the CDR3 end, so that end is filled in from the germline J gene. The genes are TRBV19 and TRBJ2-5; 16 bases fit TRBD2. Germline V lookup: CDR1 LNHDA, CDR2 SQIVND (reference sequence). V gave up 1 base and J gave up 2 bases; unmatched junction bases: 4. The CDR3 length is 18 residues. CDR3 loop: CASSIGGLAGGRQETQYF. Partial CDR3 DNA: TGTGCCAGTAGTATAGGGGGACTAGCGGGAGGGCGGCAAGAGACC.

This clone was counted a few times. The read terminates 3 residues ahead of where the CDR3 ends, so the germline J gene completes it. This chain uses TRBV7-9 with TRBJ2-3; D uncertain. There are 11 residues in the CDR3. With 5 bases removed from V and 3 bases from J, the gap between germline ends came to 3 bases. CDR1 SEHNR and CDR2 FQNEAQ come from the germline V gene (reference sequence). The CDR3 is CASSTTDTQYF. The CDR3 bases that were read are TGTGCCAGCAGCACAACAGATACG.

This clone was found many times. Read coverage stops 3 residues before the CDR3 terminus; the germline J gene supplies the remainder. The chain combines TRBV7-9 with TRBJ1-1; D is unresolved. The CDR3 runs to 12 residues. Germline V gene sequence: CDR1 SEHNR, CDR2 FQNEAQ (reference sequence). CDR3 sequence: CASSFDLNQAFF. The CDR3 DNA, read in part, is TGTGCCAGCAGCTTCGACTTGAATCAA.

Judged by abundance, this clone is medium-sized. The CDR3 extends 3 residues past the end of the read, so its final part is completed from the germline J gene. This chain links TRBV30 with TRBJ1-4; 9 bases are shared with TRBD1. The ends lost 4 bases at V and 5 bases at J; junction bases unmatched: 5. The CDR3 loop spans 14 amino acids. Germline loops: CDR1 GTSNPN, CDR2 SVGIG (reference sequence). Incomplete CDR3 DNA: TGTGCCTGGACGTCCGGGACAGGGAATGAAAAA. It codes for CAWTSGTGNEK. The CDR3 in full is CAWTSGTGNEKLFF.

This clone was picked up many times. CDR3 bases read: TGTGCCAGCAGTGCGGGACAGAGTCTGGACGAG. Translation: CASSAGQSLDE. The entire CDR3 is CASSAGQSLDEQYF. The genes are TRBV6-1 and TRBJ2-7; 7 nucleotides agree with TRBD1. The CDR3 end falls 3 residues outside the read, so it is completed with the germline J gene. The germline gives CDR1 MNHNS, CDR2 SASEGT. V shed 4 bases, J shed 5 bases, and the junction held 8 bases outside the gene matches. The CDR3 covers 14 residues.

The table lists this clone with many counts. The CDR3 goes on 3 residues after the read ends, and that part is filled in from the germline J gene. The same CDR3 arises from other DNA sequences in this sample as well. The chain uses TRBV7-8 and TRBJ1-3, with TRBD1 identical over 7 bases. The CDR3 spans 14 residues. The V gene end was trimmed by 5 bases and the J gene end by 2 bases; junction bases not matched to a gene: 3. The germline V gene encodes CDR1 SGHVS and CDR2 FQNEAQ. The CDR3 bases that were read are TGTGCCAGCAGCGTTCAGGGGGCTGGAAACACC. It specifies CASSVQGAGNT. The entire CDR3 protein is CASSVQGAGNTIYF. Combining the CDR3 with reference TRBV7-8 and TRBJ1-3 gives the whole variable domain GAGVSQSPRYKVAKRGQDVALRCDPISGHVSLFWYQQALGQGPEFLTYFQNEAQLDKSGLPSDRFFAERPEGSVSTLKIQRTQQEDSAVYLCASSVQGAGNTIYFGEGSWLTVV.

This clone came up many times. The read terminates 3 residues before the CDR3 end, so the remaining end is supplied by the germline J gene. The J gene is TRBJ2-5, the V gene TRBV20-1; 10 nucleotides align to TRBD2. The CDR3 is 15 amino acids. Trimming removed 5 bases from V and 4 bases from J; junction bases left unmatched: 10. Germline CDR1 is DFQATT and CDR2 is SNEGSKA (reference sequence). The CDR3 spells CSAVRLAGEGETQYF. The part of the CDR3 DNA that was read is TGCAGTGCTGTAAGGCTAGCGGGAGAGGGAGAGACC.

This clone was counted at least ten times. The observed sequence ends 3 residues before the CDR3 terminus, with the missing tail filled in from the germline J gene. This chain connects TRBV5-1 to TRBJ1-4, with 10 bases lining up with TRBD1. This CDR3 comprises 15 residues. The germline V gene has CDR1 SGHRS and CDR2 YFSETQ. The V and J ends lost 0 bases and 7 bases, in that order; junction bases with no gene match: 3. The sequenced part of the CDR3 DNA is TGCGCCAGCAGCTTGGATGGGACAGGGGTTGAAAAA. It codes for CASSLDGTGVEK. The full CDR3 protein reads CASSLDGTGVEKLFF. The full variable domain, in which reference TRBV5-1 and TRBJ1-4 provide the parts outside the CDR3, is KAGVTQTPRYLIKTRGQQVTLSCSPISGHRSVSWYQQTPGQGLQFLFEYFSETQRNKGNFPGRFSGRQFSNSRSEMNVSTLELGDSALYLCASSLDGTGVEKLFFGSGTQLSVL.

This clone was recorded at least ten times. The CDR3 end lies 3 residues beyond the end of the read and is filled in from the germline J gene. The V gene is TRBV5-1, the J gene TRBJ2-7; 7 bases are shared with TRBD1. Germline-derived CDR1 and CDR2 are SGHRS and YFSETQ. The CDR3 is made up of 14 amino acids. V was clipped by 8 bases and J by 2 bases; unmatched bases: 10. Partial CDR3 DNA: TGCGCCAGTACACAGGGGTTACAAACCTACGAG. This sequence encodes CASTQGLQTYE. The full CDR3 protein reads CASTQGLQTYEQYF.

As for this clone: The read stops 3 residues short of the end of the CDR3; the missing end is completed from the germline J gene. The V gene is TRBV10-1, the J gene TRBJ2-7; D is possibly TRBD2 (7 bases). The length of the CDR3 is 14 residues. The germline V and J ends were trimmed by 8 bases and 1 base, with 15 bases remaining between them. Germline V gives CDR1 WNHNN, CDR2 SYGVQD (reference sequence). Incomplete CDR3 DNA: TGCGCCAGCTCCCGGGGGGCCGTTTCCTACGAG. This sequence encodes CASSRGAVSYE. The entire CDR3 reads CASSRGAVSYEQYF.

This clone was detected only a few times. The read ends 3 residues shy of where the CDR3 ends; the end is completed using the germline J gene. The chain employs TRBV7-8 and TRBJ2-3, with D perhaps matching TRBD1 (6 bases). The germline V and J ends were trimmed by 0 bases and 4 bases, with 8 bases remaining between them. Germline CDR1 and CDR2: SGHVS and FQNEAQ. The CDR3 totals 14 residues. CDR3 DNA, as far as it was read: TGTGCCAGCAGCTTAGCAGGGGGATCAGATACG. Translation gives CASSLAGGSDT. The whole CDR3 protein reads CASSLAGGSDTQYF.

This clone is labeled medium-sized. The CDR3: CASSSNPTDTQYF. CDR3 bases read: TGTGCCAGCAGCTCCAATCCCACAGATACG. The V gene is TRBV7-3, the J gene TRBJ2-3; no firm D call. The sequence runs out 3 residues before the end of the CDR3; the remainder is reconstructed from the germline J gene. Trimming took off 4 bases at V and 2 bases at J, with 7 bases between the two ends. Germline CDR1 reads SGHTA; CDR2 reads FQGTGA. The CDR3 loop spans 13 amino acids.

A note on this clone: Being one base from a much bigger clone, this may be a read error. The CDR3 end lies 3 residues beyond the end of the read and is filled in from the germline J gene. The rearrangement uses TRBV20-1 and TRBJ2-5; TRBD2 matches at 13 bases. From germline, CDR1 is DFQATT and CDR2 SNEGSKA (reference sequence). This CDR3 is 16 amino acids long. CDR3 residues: CSAPDWTSGRMDTQYF. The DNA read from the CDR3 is TGCAGTGCCCCGGACTGGACTAGCGGGAGAATGGATACC.

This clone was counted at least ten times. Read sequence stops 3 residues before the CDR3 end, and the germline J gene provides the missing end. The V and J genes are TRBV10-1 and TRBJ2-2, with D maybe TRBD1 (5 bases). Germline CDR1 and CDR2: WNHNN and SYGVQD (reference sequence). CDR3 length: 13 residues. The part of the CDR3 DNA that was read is TGCGCCAGCAGTGATAATGGGGCCAACGTG. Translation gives CASSDNGANV. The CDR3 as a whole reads CASSDNGANVLFF.

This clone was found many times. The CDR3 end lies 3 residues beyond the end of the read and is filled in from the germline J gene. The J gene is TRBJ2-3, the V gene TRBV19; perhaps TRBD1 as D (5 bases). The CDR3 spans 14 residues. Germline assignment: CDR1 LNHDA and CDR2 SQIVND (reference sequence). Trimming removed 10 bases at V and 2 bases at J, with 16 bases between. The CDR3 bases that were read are TGTGCCACTAACTGGCCAGGGAACACAGATACG. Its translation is CATNWPGNTDT. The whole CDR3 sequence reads CATNWPGNTDTQYF.

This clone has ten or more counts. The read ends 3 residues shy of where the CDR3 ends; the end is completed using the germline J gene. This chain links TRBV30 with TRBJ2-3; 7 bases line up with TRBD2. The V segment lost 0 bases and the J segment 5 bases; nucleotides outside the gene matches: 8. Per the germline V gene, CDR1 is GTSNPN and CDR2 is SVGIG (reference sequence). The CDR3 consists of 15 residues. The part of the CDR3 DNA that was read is TGTGCCTGGAGTGTCGGAGCGGGGTGGGGAGATACG. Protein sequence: CAWSVGAGWGDT. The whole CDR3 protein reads CAWSVGAGWGDTQYF.

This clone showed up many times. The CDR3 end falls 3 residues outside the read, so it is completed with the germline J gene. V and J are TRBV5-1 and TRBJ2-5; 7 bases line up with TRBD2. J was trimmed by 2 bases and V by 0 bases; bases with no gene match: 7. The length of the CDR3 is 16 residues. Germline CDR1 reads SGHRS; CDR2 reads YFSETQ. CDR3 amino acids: CASSLEAAGLQETQYF. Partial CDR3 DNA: TGCGCCAGCAGCTTGGAGGCAGCGGGACTACAAGAGACC.

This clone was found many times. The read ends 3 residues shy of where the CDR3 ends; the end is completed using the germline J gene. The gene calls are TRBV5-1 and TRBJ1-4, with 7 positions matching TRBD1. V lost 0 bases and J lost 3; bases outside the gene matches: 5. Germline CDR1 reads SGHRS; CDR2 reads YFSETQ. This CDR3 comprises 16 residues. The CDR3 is CASSLAEGAANEKLFF. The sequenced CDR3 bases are TGCGCCAGCAGCTTGGCGGAGGGGGCGGCTAATGAAAAA.

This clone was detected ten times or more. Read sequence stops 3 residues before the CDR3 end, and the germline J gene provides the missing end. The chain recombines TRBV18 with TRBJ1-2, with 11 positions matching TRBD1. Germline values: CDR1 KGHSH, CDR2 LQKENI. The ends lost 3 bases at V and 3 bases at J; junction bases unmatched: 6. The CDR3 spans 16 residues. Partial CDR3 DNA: TGTGCCAGCTCACCTACCCGGGACAGGGGGGACTATGGC. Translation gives CASSPTRDRGDYG. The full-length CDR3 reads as CASSPTRDRGDYGYTF. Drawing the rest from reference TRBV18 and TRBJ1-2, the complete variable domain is NAGVMQNPRHLVRRRGQEARLRCSPMKGHSHVYWYRQLPEEGLKFMVYLQKENIIDESGMPKERFSAEFPKEGPSILRIQQVVRGDSAAYFCASSPTRDRGDYGYTFGSGTRLTVV.

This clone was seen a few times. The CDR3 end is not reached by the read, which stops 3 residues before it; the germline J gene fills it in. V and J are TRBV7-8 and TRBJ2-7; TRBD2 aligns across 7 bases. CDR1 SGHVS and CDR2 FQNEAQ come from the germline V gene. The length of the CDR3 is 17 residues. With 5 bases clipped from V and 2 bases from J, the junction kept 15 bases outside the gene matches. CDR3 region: CASSPYRAGSIAYEQYF. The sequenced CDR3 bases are TGTGCCAGCAGCCCGTACCGAGCGGGGTCTATAGCCTACGAG.

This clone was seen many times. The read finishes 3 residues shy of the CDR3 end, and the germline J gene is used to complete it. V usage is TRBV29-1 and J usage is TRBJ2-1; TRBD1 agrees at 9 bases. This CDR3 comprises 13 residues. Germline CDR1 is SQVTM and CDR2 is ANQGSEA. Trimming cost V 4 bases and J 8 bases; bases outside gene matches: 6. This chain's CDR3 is CSVATGGVYEQFF. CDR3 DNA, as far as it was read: TGCAGCGTTGCCACAGGGGGCGTGTATGAG.

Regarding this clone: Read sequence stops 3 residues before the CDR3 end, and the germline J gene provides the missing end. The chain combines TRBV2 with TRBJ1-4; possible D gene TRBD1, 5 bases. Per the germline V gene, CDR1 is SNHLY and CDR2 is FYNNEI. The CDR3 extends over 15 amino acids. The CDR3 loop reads CASRPPPSGANVLFF. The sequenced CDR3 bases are TGTGCCAGCAGACCCCCCCCCTCTGGGGCCAACGTA.

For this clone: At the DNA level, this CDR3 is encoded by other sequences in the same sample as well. The CDR3 spells CSAPGTGSYEQYF. The DNA read from the CDR3 is TGCAGTGCTCCCGGGACAGGAAGCTACGAG. The rearrangement joins TRBV20-1 to TRBJ2-7, with 8 bases identical to TRBD1. The read finishes 3 residues shy of the CDR3 end, and the germline J gene is used to complete it. With 5 bases clipped from V and 3 bases from J, the junction kept 6 bases outside the gene matches. The CDR3 has 13 amino acids. Germline CDR1 DFQATT, CDR2 SNEGSKA (reference sequence).

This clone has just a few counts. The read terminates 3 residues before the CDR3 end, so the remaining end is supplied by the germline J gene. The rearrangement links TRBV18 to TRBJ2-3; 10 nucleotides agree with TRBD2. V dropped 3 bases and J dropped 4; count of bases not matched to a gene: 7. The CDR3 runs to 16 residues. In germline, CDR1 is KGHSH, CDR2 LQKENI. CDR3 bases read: TGTGCCAGCTCACCCTTATTAGCGGGAGGCCCAGATACG. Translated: CASSPLLAGGPDT. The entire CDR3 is CASSPLLAGGPDTQYF. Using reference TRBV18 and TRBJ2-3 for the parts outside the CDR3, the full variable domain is NAGVMQNPRHLVRRRGQEARLRCSPMKGHSHVYWYRQLPEEGLKFMVYLQKENIIDESGMPKERFSAEFPKEGPSILRIQQVVRGDSAAYFCASSPLLAGGPDTQYFGPGTRLTVL.

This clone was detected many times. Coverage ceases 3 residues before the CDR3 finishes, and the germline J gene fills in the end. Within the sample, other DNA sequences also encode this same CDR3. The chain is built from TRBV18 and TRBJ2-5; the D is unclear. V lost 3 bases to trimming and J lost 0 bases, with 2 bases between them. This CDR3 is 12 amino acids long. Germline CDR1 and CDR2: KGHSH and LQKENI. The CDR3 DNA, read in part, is TGTGCCAGCTCACCTAACCAAGAGACC. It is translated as CASSPNQET. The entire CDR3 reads CASSPNQETQYF.

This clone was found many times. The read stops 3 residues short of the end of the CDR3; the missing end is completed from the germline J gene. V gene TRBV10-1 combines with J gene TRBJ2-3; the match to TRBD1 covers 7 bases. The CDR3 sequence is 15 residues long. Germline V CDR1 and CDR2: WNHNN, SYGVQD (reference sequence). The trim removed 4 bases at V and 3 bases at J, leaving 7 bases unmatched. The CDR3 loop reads CASSVGQVETDTQYF. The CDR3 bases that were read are TGCGCCAGCAGTGTAGGACAGGTAGAGACAGATACG.